The 9 T cell receptor beta chains below were found in one sample sequenced in a study of shared clonotypes between healthy human individuals. TCRdb's table, derived via immunoSEQ multiplex PCR, lists solely in-frame clones and lacks some. This sample has approximately 2,000,000 clones, with about 93% found just once. CD45RO-negative CD8 cells positively selected for CCR7 made up the naive population, which excluded terminally differentiated effector memory CD45RA+ cells. The sequenced material came from naive CD8+ T cells from PBMCs. The receptors derive from a man aged 18 to 30 in good health. Some clones in this sample may be carry-over from other donors' samples.

This chain joins TRBV5-1 and TRBJ2-7; 9 positions match TRBD2. The germline V gene has CDR1 SGHRS and CDR2 YFSETQ. Trimming cost V 0 bases and J 2 bases; bases outside gene matches: 6. This CDR3 comprises 16 residues. CDR3: CASSLASAGGPYEQYF. DNA of the CDR3: TGCGCCAGCAGCTTGGCCTCGGCGGGAGGGCCCTACGAGCAGTACTTC. Filled out from reference TRBV5-1 and TRBJ2-7, the complete variable domain reads KAGVTQTPRYLIKTRGQQVTLSCSPISGHRSVSWYQQTPGQGLQFLFEYFSETQRNKGNFPGRFSGRQFSNSRSEMNVSTLELGDSALYLCASSLASAGGPYEQYFGPGTRLTVT.

The gene calls are TRBV4-1 and TRBJ1-5, with a tentative D call TRBD1 (6 bases). This CDR3 is built from 14 residues. Germline V gives CDR1 MGHRA, CDR2 YSYEKL. Trimming shortened V by 0 bases and J by 6 bases, and 9 bases separated the two germline ends. CDR3 DNA: TGCGCCAGCAGCCAAGAAGGGGGGGTTCAGCCCCAGCATTTT. Amino acid sequence: CASSQEGGVQPQHF.

This clone has only one observation. The CDR3 DNA reads as TGTGCCAGCAGCGATCTAGGAAGAAGCTCCTACAATGAGCAGTTCTTC. The encoded protein is CASSDLGRSSYNEQFF. The chain links TRBV11-1 to TRBJ2-1, with D unclear. The germline gives CDR1 SGHAT, CDR2 FQDESV (reference sequence). The CDR3 length is 16 residues. Trimming removed 5 bases at V and 0 bases at J, with 14 bases between.

Turning to this clone: One end of the junction does not line up with germline, which may come from a read error. The sample carries other DNA sequences with the same CDR3. CDR3 nucleotides: TGTGCCAGTAGCTTAGTAATTGAGCAGTACTTC. Translated, it gives CASSLVIEQYF. The rearrangement links TRBV7-8 to TRBJ2-7; D is uncertain. Germline CDR1 SGHVS, CDR2 FQNEAQ. The CDR3 runs 11 residues.

The table lists this clone with a count of one. The chain carries TRBV7-6 and TRBJ1-4; D unresolved. V lost 1 base, J lost 4 bases, and 7 bases lay in between. CDR3 size: 14 residues. Germline loops: CDR1 SGHVS, CDR2 FNYEAQ. The CDR3 protein is CASSLEWGNEKLFF. The CDR3 coding sequence is TGTGCCAGCAGCTTAGAATGGGGTAATGAAAAACTGTTTTTT.

The chain joins TRBV29-1 to TRBJ1-2; D may be TRBD1 (5 bases). The CDR3 spans 15 residues. Between the trimmed V and J ends, which lost 2 bases and 2 bases, there was a span of 15 bases. Germline CDR1 reads SQVTM; CDR2 reads ANQGSEA. CDR3 bases: TGCAGCGTTGAACCCCGGGGGGTGATGAACTATGGCTACACCTTC. It translates to CSVEPRGVMNYGYTF.

This clone was recorded only once. The gene calls are TRBV13 and TRBJ2-2; tentative D call: TRBD1 (6 bases). Deletions cut 0 bases from V and 5 bases from J, with 10 bases between. The CDR3 runs 15 residues. Germline V gene lookup returns CDR1 PRHDT and CDR2 FYEKMQ (reference sequence). The CDR3 loop is CASSLGRGITGELFF. CDR3 sequence (DNA): TGTGCCAGCAGCTTAGGCAGGGGAATTACCGGGGAGCTGTTTTTT.

The chain has TRBV2 and TRBJ2-7; 7 bases fit TRBD1. The germline gives CDR1 SNHLY, CDR2 FYNNEI. CDR3 length equals 14 residues. V was clipped by 8 bases and J by 0 bases; unmatched bases: 7. In nucleotides, the CDR3 is TGTGCCAGCCTACAGACAGGGAGCTCCTACGAGCAGTACTTC. Translated: CASLQTGSSYEQYF.

The chain employs TRBV4-3 and TRBJ2-7; 10 nucleotides line up with TRBD2. V lost 4 bases, J lost 6 bases, and 9 bases stayed unmatched. The germline CDR1 and CDR2 sequences are LGHNA and YSLEER. This CDR3 has 15 amino acids. The CDR3: CASSPSIAGGLEQYF. CDR3 DNA sequence: TGCGCCAGCAGCCCAAGCATAGCGGGAGGCCTCGAGCAGTACTTC.